These 6 T cell receptor beta chains were all obtained from the same sample, sequenced in a study of blood T cell repertoires in COVID-19. Assay used: immunoSEQ multiplex PCR; TCRdb lists only in-frame clones, some missing. The sample records about 120,000 clones, about 79% being singletons. The specimen sequenced was peripheral blood. The receptors come from a man between 65 and 85 years old with acute or convalescent COVID-19.

The CDR3 DNA sequence: TGTGCCAGCAGCCGGGGAGGGCAAAGCGGCTACACCTTC. Translation gives CASSRGGQSGYTF. V gene TRBV5-4 combines with J gene TRBJ1-2; D gene unclear. The CDR3 extends over 13 amino acids. Germline CDR1 SGHNT, CDR2 YYREEE (reference sequence). V shed 4 bases and J shed 8 bases, with 15 bases lying between them.

V usage is TRBV5-1 and J usage is TRBJ1-3; D is perhaps TRBD1 (5 bases). V was shortened by 4 bases and J by 2 bases, with 16 bases between the two germline ends. CDR3 length: 16 residues. Germline assignment: CDR1 SGHRS and CDR2 YFSETQ. Here the CDR3 DNA reads TGCGCCAGCAGCGTACCCCACCCGGGGGCTGGAAACACCATATATTTT. This codes for CASSVPHPGAGNTIYF. Variable domain in full (rest from reference TRBV5-1 and TRBJ1-3): KAGVTQTPRYLIKTRGQQVTLSCSPISGHRSVSWYQQTPGQGLQFLFEYFSETQRNKGNFPGRFSGRQFSNSRSEMNVSTLELGDSALYLCASSVPHPGAGNTIYFGEGSWLTVV.

The chain uses TRBV6-5 and TRBJ1-6, with 10 bases fitting TRBD1. The germline V gene encodes CDR1 MNHEY and CDR2 SVGAGI. The CDR3 sequence is 15 residues long. Trimming cost V 6 bases and J 7 bases; bases outside gene matches: 6. DNA for the CDR3: TGTGCCAGCAGCTTGGACAGGGGGTACAATTCACCCCTCCACTTT. This gives the protein CASSLDRGYNSPLHF.

V gene TRBV6-5 combines with J gene TRBJ2-1; D might be TRBD2 (5 bases). V lost 7 bases and J lost 2, with 12 bases in between. The length of the CDR3 is 14 residues. Per germline, CDR1 MNHEY and CDR2 SVGAGI. CDR3 sequence: CASTQRLPYNEQFF. In DNA, the CDR3 is TGTGCCAGCACCCAGCGGTTGCCCTACAATGAGCAGTTCTTC.

The CDR3 sequence: CASSLTGRVTYNEQFF. In DNA form, the CDR3 reads TGTGCCAGCAGCTTGACAGGGCGAGTCACCTACAATGAGCAGTTCTTC. The chain is built from TRBV7-8 and TRBJ2-1, with 7 bases aligning to TRBD1. Unmatched junction bases numbered 7, after V lost 3 bases and J lost 2 bases. The germline gives CDR1 SGHVS, CDR2 FQNEAQ. This CDR3 contains 16 residues.

The rearrangement joins TRBV3-1 (or the pseudogene TRBV3-2) to TRBJ1-2; D not resolved. V gave up 0 bases and J gave up 4 bases, with 9 bases separating them. The germline V gene encodes CDR1 LGHDT and CDR2 YNNKEL (reference sequence). This CDR3 has 14 amino acids. CDR3: CASSQEGRPYGYTF. The CDR3 region has the DNA TGTGCCAGCAGCCAAGAGGGCCGCCCCTATGGCTACACCTTC.